Following are 11 T cell receptor beta chains from one sample sequenced in a study of spatial heterogeneity in lung cancer. TCRdb called the 5' RACE reads again in MiXCR, with one record for every CDR3 protein. The sample has 10,000 to 15,000 distinct CDR3 sequences, about 6% seen once. Documented time point: sample taken at primary tumor resection. Tumor, nontumor lung or frozen PBMC supplied whole RNA, sequenced without sorting. Sequences were derived from normal lung tissue next to the tumor, sampled at surgery. Receptors originate from a male donor with early-stage non-small cell lung cancer.

Ten or more counts support this clonotype. This beta chain is a stray read from a library made for alpha chains; its abundance is not meaningful. V and J are TRBV20-1 and TRBJ1-1, with D hard to call. Deletions cut 3 bases from V and 8 bases from J, with 13 bases between. The CDR3 is 12 amino acids. Per the germline V gene, CDR1 is DFQATT and CDR2 is SNEGSKA (reference sequence). The DNA for the CDR3 is TGCAGTGCTAGGGCCGTAGGCAGGGAAGCTTTCTTT. It translates to CSARAVGREAFF.

In its sample, this clonotype was seen many times. Since it is a stray read in a library aimed at alpha chains, this beta chain has a size that is not meaningful. This chain joins TRBV6-6 and TRBJ1-4, with a weak D call TRBD1 (5 bases). Trimming shortened V by 2 bases and J by 7 bases, and 11 bases separated the two germline ends. The CDR3 covers 14 residues. Per the germline V gene, CDR1 is MNHNY and CDR2 is SVGAGI (reference sequence). CDR3 DNA: TGTGCCAGCAGTTACGTCGGGGGAGGTGAAAAACTGTTTTTT. It is translated as CASSYVGGGEKLFF.

Turning to this clonotype: The size of this beta chain means little, since it is a stray read in a library made for alpha chains. This chain links TRBV7-2 with TRBJ1-1; D is ambiguous. Looked up from germline, CDR1 is SGHTA and CDR2 is FQGNSA. The CDR3 length is 14 residues. Trimming pared 5 bases from V and 2 bases from J, leaving 12 bases between. This chain's CDR3 is CASSLFGLNTEAFF. The CDR3 nucleotides read TGTGCCAGCAGCCTGTTTGGGTTAAACACTGAAGCTTTCTTT.

This clonotype was counted many times. For a library built for alpha chains, this beta chain is a stray read; little rests on its size. This chain uses TRBV27 with TRBJ2-7; D remains unclear. CDR3 length: 15 residues. The germline V gene has CDR1 MNHEY and CDR2 SMNVEV (reference sequence). Trimming took off 2 bases at V and 0 bases at J, with 11 bases between the two ends. CDR3 DNA: TGTGCCAGCAGTTTAGGTCGCGGAGCCTCCTACGAGCAGTACTTC. Translated, it gives CASSLGRGASYEQYF.

The table lists this clonotype with many counts. This beta chain is a stray read from a library made for alpha chains; its abundance is not meaningful. The V and J genes are TRBV4-3 and TRBJ1-2, with a possible D match to TRBD1 (5 bases). V gave up 0 bases and J gave up 14 bases, with 22 bases separating them. The CDR3 extends over 15 amino acids. The V gene's germline CDR1 is LGHNA and CDR2 YSLEER. Here the CDR3 reads CASSQETRDGLARTF. In nucleotides, the CDR3 is TGCGCCAGCAGCCAAGAAACAAGGGACGGACTAGCTCGGACCTTC.

This clonotype was seen at least ten times. Being off target in a library aimed at alpha chains, this beta chain has a size of little meaning. The gene calls are TRBV29-1 and TRBJ2-3, with 15 positions matching TRBD2. Germline trimming cut 3 bases from V and 1 base from J; bases unmatched to any gene: 5. The CDR3 length is 17 residues. CDR1 SQVTM and CDR2 ANQGSEA come from the germline V gene. In DNA form, the CDR3 reads TGCAGCGTTGACGGACTAGCGGGAGGGAGGGGCACAGATACGCAGTATTTT. Amino acid sequence: CSVDGLAGGRGTDTQYF.

As regards this clonotype: Since it is a stray read in a library aimed at alpha chains, this beta chain has a size that is not meaningful. The chain combines TRBV14 with TRBJ2-1, with 8 nucleotides matching TRBD2. This CDR3 region has 15 residues. The ends lost 4 bases at V and 6 bases at J; junction bases unmatched: 8. From germline, CDR1 is SGHDN and CDR2 FVKESK. CDR3 bases: TGTGCCAGCAGCCTGAGCGGGAGAGGTCTCAATGAGCAGTTCTTC. Translation gives CASSLSGRGLNEQFF.

As to this clonotype: Because the library targeted alpha chains, this beta chain is an off-target read whose size means little. V is TRBV12-3 or TRBV12-4 and J is TRBJ2-7; TRBD1 or TRBD2 may be the D gene (5 bases each). Trimming removed 5 bases from V and 1 base from J, with 15 bases in between. This CDR3 comprises 15 residues. CDR3 DNA: TGTGCCAGCAGTGAGACAGCGGTACGATCCTACGAGCAGTACTTC. Translated, it gives CASSETAVRSYEQYF.

This clonotype was detected ten times or more. This beta chain is an off-target read within a library intended for alpha chains, so its frequency means little. The rearrangement joins TRBV7-6 to TRBJ1-1; possible D gene TRBD1, 6 bases. The germline V and J ends were trimmed by 5 bases and 2 bases, with 9 bases remaining between them. CDR3 size: 13 residues. Germline CDR1 and CDR2: SGHVS and FNYEAQ. CDR3 region: CASSADSNTEAFF. The CDR3 coding sequence is TGTGCCAGCAGCGCGGACAGTAACACTGAAGCTTTCTTT.

This clonotype is termed medium-sized. For a library built for alpha chains, this beta chain is a stray read; little rests on its size. V gene TRBV5-1 combines with J gene TRBJ1-1, with D tentatively TRBD1 (6 bases). Germline V gives CDR1 SGHRS, CDR2 YFSETQ. The V end was cut by 4 bases, the J end by 3 bases, with 7 bases between. The CDR3 runs 12 residues. The CDR3 loop is CASSTGYTEAFF. As DNA, the CDR3 is TGCGCCAGCAGCACAGGGTACACTGAAGCTTTCTTT.

This clonotype is judged medium-sized (0.01 to 0.1%). For a library built for alpha chains, this beta chain is a stray read; little rests on its size. The V call is TRBV19, the J call TRBJ2-3; 7 bases map to TRBD2. Losses at the gene ends were 5 bases for V and 3 bases for J; bases not matched to a gene: 8. Germline CDR1 reads LNHDA; CDR2 reads SQIVND (reference sequence). The CDR3 runs to 15 residues. This CDR3 reads CASSGSSGTTDTQYF. The DNA for the CDR3 is TGTGCCAGTAGTGGGTCCAGCGGGACTACAGATACGCAGTATTTT.